This entry concerns a single T cell receptor beta chain. This sample is drawn from a study of T cell changes during pregnancy in multiple sclerosis. Produced via immunoSEQ multiplex PCR; TCRdb's table is partial and in-frame only. The sample yields under 50,000 clones, 90% seen once. The sequence derives from a female donor in good health, enrolled as a control in a pregnancy study. Sequencing used CD4+ T cells from peripheral blood mononuclear cells, obtained in the first trimester of pregnancy.

This CDR3 is CASKGRVGTEAFF. The CDR3 region has the DNA TGTGCCAGCAAGGGCAGGGTTGGCACTGAAGCTTTCTTT. The rearrangement links TRBV2 to TRBJ1-1, with a weak D call TRBD1 (5 bases). CDR3 length: 13 amino acids. Germline CDR1 and CDR2: SNHLY and FYNNEI. The germline V and J ends were trimmed by 7 bases and 4 bases, with 13 bases remaining between them.